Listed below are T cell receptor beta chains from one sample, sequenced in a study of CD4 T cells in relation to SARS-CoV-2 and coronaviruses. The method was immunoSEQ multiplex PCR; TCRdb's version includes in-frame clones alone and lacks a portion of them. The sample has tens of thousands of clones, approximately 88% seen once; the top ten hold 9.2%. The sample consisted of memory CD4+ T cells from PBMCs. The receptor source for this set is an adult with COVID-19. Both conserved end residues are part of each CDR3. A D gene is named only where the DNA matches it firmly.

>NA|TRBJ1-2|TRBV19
TGTGCCAGTTTCGACTCTGTTGTTGGGGGCGGCTACACCTTC
CASFDSVVGGGYTF
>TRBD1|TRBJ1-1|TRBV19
TGTGCCAGCGGACAGGGGATGAACACTGAAGCTTTCTTT
CASGQGMNTEAFF
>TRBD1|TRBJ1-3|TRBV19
TGTGCCAGTAGTGGACAGGGTAGCTCTGGAAACACCATATATTTT
CASSGQGSSGNTIYF
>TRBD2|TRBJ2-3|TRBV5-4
TGTGCCAGCAGCTTTCGTAGCGGGGGGAATACGCAGTATTTT
CASSFRSGGNTQYF
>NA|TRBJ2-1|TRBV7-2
TGTGCCAGCAGCTTAGCGACTGGATCCTACAATGAGCAGTTCTTC
CASSLATGSYNEQFF
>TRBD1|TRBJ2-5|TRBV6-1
TGTGCCAGCAGTGAACTAGCTGGGACAGGAGAGACCCAGTACTTC
CASSELAGTGETQYF
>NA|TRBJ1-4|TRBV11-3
TGTGCCAGCAGCTTTAGTTCAGGGGCTAATGAAAAACTGTTTTTT
CASSFSSGANEKLFF
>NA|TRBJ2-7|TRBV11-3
TGTGCCTCATCCCGGGGGGCAACCTACGAGCAGTACTTC
CASSRGATYEQYF
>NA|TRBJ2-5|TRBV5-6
TGTGCCAGCAGCTTGGGGTCTATTAGACAAGAGACCCAGTACTTC
CASSLGSIRQETQYF
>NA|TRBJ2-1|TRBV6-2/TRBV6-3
TGTGCCAGCAGCCGGGCGGGGCCCTACAATGAGCAGTTCTTC
CASSRAGPYNEQFF
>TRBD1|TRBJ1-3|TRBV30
TGTGCCTGGACCACAGGGGGCGGCCCTGGAAACACCATATATTTT
CAWTTGGGPGNTIYF
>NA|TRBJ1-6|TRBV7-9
TGTGCCAGCAGCTTAGCCCCGGGTTCACCCCTCCACTTT
CASSLAPGSPLHF
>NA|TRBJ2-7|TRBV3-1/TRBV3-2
TGTGCCAGCAGCAAAGGTCTGTTGAGCTCCTACGAGCAGTACTTC
CASSKGLLSSYEQYF